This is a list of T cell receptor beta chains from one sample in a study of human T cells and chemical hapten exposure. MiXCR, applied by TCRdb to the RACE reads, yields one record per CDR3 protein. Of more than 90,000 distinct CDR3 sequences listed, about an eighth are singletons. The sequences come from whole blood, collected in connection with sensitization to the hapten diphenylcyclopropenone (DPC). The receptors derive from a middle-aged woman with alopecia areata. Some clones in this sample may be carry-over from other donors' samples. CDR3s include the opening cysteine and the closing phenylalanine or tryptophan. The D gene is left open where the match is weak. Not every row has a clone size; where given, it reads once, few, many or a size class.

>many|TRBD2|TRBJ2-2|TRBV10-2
CASSEKGLAGATGELFF
TGCGCCAGCAGTGAGAAGGGACTAGCGGGAGCGACCGGGGAGCTGTTTTTT
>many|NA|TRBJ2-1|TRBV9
CASSVEPSNEQFF
TGTGCCAGCAGCGTAGAACCATCCAATGAGCAGTTCTTC
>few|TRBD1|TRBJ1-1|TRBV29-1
CSVSYRGLGTEAFF
TGCAGCGTTAGTTACAGGGGGCTGGGCACTGAAGCTTTCTTT
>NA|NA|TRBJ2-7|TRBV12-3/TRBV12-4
CASSLAGVSGEQYF
TGTGCCAGCAGTTTAGCGGGAGTGTCGGGCGAGCAGTACTTC
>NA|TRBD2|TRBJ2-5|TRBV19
CASSKTSGGTQETQYF
TGTGCCAGTAGTAAGACTAGCGGGGGGACTCAAGAGACCCAGTACTTC
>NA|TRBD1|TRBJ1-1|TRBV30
CAWLDRDTEAFF
TGTGCCTGGTTGGACAGGGACACTGAAGCTTTCTTT
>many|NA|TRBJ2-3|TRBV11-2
CASSLDSRGTDTQYF
TGTGCCAGCAGCTTAGATTCCAGAGGCACAGATACGCAGTATTTT
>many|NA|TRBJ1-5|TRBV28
CASSPSVQPQHF
TGTGCCAGCAGTCCCTCTGTCCAGCCCCAGCATTTT
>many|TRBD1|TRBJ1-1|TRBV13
CASSLGTGLGTEAFF
TGTGCCAGCAGCTTAGGGACAGGGCTGGGCACTGAAGCTTTCTTT
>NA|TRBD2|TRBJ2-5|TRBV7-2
CASSLDRAGGPARYF
TGTGCCAGCAGCTTAGACCGGGCGGGGGGCCCGGCCCGGTACTTC
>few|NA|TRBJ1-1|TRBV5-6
CASSLGTMNTEAFF
TGTGCCAGCAGCTTGGGTACTATGAACACTGAAGCTTTCTTT
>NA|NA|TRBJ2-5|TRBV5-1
CASREGRVGGETQYF
TGCGCCAGCAGGGAGGGACGCGTAGGCGGAGAGACCCAGTACTTC
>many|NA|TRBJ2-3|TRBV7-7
CASSLSTGPTDTQYF
TGTGCCAGCAGCCTGTCGACAGGACCCACAGATACGCAGTATTTT
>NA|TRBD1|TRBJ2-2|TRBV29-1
CSVAGQDGGELFF
TGCAGCGTTGCGGGACAGGATGGCGGGGAGCTGTTTTTT
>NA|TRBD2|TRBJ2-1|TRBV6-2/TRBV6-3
CASRPSGGRYNEQFF
TGTGCCAGCAGACCTAGCGGGGGGCGCTACAATGAGCAGTTCTTC
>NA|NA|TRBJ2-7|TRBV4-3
CASSQERASEQYF
TGCGCCAGCAGCCAAGAAAGGGCAAGCGAGCAGTACTTC
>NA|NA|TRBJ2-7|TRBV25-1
CASSEGQQPHF
TGTGCCAGCAGTGAAGGGCAGCAACCTCACTTC
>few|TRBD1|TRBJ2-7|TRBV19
CASSASGQGTYEQYF
TGTGCCAGTAGTGCCTCGGGACAGGGTACTTACGAGCAGTACTTC
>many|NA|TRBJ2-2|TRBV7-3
CASSFQGGSGELFF
TGTGCCAGCAGCTTCCAGGGGGGAAGCGGGGAGCTGTTTTTT
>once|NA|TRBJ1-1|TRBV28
CASSFTFGAFF
TGTGCCAGCAGTTTCACATTCGGCGCTTTCTTT
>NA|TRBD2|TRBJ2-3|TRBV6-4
CASSVAGGTADTQYF
TGTGCCAGCAGTGTTGCGGGGGGGACCGCAGATACGCAGTATTTT
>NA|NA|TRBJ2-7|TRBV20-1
CSAPRASYEQYF
TGCAGTGCCCCTAGGGCCTCCTACGAGCAGTACTTC
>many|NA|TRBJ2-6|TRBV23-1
CASSQSRTAGANVLTF
TGCGCCAGCAGTCAATCCCGAACAGCTGGGGCCAACGTCCTGACTTTC
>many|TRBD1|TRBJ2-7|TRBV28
CASSEQDRASEQYF
TGTGCCAGCAGTGAACAGGACAGGGCAAGCGAGCAGTACTTC
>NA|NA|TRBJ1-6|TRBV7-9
CASSSGVATYNSPLHF
TGTGCCAGCAGCTCCGGGGTCGCCACCTATAATTCACCCCTCCACTTT
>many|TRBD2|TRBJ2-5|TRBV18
CASSPGTSGTQETQYF
TGTGCCAGCTCACCGGGGACTAGCGGTACACAAGAGACCCAGTACTTC
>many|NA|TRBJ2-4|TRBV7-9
CASSLEDHPRYF
TGTGCCAGCAGCTTAGAGGATCATCCTCGGTACTTC
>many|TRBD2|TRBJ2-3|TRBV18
CASSLFPGTSGSSGTDTQYF
TGTGCCAGCTCACTATTCCCGGGGACTAGCGGGAGTAGTGGCACAGATACGCAGTATTTT
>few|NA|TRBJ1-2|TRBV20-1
CSATPQRLDNYGYTF
TGCAGTGCTACCCCCCAACGTCTGGATAACTATGGCTACACCTTC
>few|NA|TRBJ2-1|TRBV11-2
CASSPLDEQFF
TGTGCCAGCAGCCCGTTGGATGAGCAGTTCTTC
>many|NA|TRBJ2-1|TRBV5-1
CATSGPYHNEQFF
TGCGCCACGTCGGGACCCTATCACAATGAGCAGTTCTTC
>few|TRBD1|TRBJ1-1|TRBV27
CASSSQTGKSEAFF
TGTGCCAGCAGTTCCCAGACAGGGAAGTCTGAAGCTTTCTTT
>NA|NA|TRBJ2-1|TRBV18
CASSYRSSEDYNEQFF
TGTGCCAGCTCTTACCGGTCCAGCGAGGATTACAATGAGCAGTTCTTC
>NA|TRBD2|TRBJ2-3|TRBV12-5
CASAASGTDTQYF
TGTGCTAGTGCGGCTAGCGGGACAGATACGCAGTATTTT
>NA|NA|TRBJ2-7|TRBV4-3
CASSQERTHYEQYF
TGCGCCAGCAGCCAAGAACGAACACACTACGAGCAGTACTTC
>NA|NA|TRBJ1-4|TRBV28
CASCNPGEKLFF
TGTGCCAGCTGTAACCCCGGGGAAAAACTGTTTTTT
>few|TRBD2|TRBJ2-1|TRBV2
CASRAGLAGENEQFF
TGTGCCAGCAGGGCCGGACTAGCGGGAGAGAATGAGCAGTTCTTC
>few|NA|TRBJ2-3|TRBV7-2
CASSLYAKNYTQYF
TGTGCCAGCAGCTTATACGCCAAGAACTATACGCAGTATTTT
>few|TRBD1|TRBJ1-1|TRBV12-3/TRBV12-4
CASSLDRGLTEAFF
TGTGCCAGCAGCCTAGACAGGGGGCTAACTGAAGCTTTCTTT
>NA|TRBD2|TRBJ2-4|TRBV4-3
CASSQVRREGIQYF
TGCGCCAGCAGCCAAGTAAGAAGGGAGGGCATTCAGTACTTC
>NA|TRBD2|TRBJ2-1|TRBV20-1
CSARGTSEQFF
TGCAGTGCTAGAGGGACTAGCGAGCAGTTCTTC
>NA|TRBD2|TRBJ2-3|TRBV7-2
CASSYPLNPGHGGVDTQYF
TGTGCCAGCAGCTACCCTTTGAACCCAGGCCACGGGGGGGTAGATACGCAGTATTTT
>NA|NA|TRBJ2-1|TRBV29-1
CSVEGRNEQFF
TGCAGCGTTGAAGGGCGGAATGAGCAGTTCTTC
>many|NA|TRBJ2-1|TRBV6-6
CASSRRTDEQFF
TGTGCCAGCAGCCGCCGTACCGATGAGCAGTTCTTC
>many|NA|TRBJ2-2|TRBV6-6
CASSPLVTGELFF
TGTGCCAGCAGTCCCCTAGTGACCGGGGAGCTGTTTTTT
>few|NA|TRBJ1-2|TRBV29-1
CSALDSPNYGYTF
TGCAGCGCACTCGACAGCCCTAACTATGGCTACACCTTC
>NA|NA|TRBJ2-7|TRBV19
CASSMPPYEQYF
TGTGCCAGTAGTATGCCCCCCTACGAGCAGTACTTC
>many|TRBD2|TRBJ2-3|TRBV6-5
CASSSLGAGGPRDTQYF
TGTGCCAGCAGTTCCCTCGGAGCGGGGGGCCCAAGAGATACGCAGTATTTT
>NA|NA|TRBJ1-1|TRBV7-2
CASSRKGDTNEAFF
TGTGCCAGCAGTCGAAAAGGCGACACAAATGAAGCTTTCTTT
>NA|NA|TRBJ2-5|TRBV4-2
CASSPEEGRGQETQYF
TGTGCCAGCAGCCCGGAGGAGGGCAGGGGTCAAGAGACCCAGTACTTC
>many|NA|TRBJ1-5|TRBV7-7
CASSLDENQPQHF
TGTGCCAGCAGCTTAGACGAGAATCAGCCCCAGCATTTT
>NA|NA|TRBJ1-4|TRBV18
CASSPPGAGEKLFF
TGTGCCAGCTCACCACCGGGGGCCGGGGAAAAACTGTTTTTT